This T cell receptor (beta chain) comes out of a study of human thymus T cells. TCRdb's table, derived via immunoSEQ multiplex PCR, lists solely in-frame clones and lacks some. This sample yields more than 70,000 clones, of which about 96% are seen a single time; 0.031% belongs to the top ten. Thymus was obtained from resections taken during corrective heart surgery. Those donating were healthy Finnish infants in corrective surgery for congenital heart defects. Germline assignment: CDR1 LGHNA and CDR2 YNFKEQ. V lost 1 base and J lost 6; bases outside the gene matches: 11. The CDR3 runs 17 residues. Note on this clone: The antigen is undetermined.

Whole-study results and caveats: Related research found strongly overlapping thymic repertoires in unrelated individuals. Use of V and J genes seemed skewed within the thymic and blood repertoires.

The source material was thymus tissue. The TCR was taken from a boy younger than two with a congenital heart defect but otherwise immunologically healthy. V and J are TRBV4-2 and TRBJ1-3; 8 bases fit TRBD1. The CDR3 DNA follows: TGTGCCAGCAGCCAAGGGCACAAAGGACAGGGAGAAAACACCATATATTTT. This gives the protein CASSQGHKGQGENTIYF.